The 22 T cell receptor beta chains listed next were all sequenced from one sample in a study of T cell clonality in common variable immunodeficiency. The protocol was immunoSEQ multiplex PCR, while the TCRdb copy is restricted to in-frame clones and leaves out a portion. The sample was found to contain fewer than 50,000 clones, and every one recurs. Source material: peripheral blood mononuclear cells. The receptors stem from a person between 18 and 70 years old in good health.

This clone appeared many times. The read finishes 3 residues shy of the CDR3 end, and the germline J gene is used to complete it. J is TRBJ2-2 and V is TRBV7-2; a possible D gene is TRBD1 (5 bases). Per the germline V gene, CDR1 is SGHTA and CDR2 is FQGNSA. V lost 2 bases and J 7 bases, leaving 8 bases between the germline ends. The CDR3 has 13 amino acids. This CDR3 reads CASSLWGYGELFF. The CDR3 DNA, read in part, is TGTGCCAGCAGCTTATGGGGCTACGGGGAG. The variable domain in full, with the rest retrieved from reference TRBV7-2 and TRBJ2-2, is GAGVSQSPSNKVTEKGKDVELRCDPISGHTALYWYRQSLGQGLEFLIYFQGNSAPDKSGLPSDRFSAERTGGSVSTLTIQRTQQEDSAVYLCASSLWGYGELFFGEGSRLTVL.

For this clone: The read falls 3 residues short of the CDR3 end, and the missing part is taken from the germline J gene. The chain employs TRBV7-2 and TRBJ2-3; 8 nucleotides line up with TRBD1. This CDR3 comprises 15 residues. Germline V gene data show CDR1 as SGHTA and CDR2 as FQGNSA. V lost 8 bases and J lost 3; bases outside the gene matches: 10. The CDR3 DNA, read in part, is TGTGCCAGCCGAACCCAGTGGACAGGGACAGATACG. It codes for CASRTQWTGTDT. The CDR3 in its entirety is CASRTQWTGTDTQYF.

The sample holds many counts of this clone. Read sequence stops 3 residues before the CDR3 end, and the germline J gene provides the missing end. The chain recombines TRBV2 with TRBJ1-1; a possible D gene is TRBD1 (6 bases). The CDR3 is 14 amino acids. Germline V gene lookup returns CDR1 SNHLY and CDR2 FYNNEI. CDR3 protein: CASSQLQGGGKAFF. CDR3 DNA, as far as it was read: TGTGCCAGCAGTCAACTCCAAGGGGGGGGAAAA.

This clone was seen ten or more times. The read finishes 3 residues shy of the CDR3 end, and the germline J gene is used to complete it. The chain is built from TRBV20-1 and TRBJ1-3; TRBD1 is a possible D gene (6 bases). Germline CDR1 reads DFQATT; CDR2 reads SNEGSKA (reference sequence). This CDR3 is 14 amino acids long. V lost 6 bases and J lost 0, with 12 bases in between. The covered CDR3 bases are TGCAGTGCAAGACAGGTCAGCTCTGGAAACACC. Translation: CSARQVSSGNT. The CDR3 as a whole reads CSARQVSSGNTIYF.

This clone was seen at least ten times. The CDR3 end falls 3 residues outside the read, so it is completed with the germline J gene. V and J are TRBV7-3 and TRBJ2-3, with 9 nucleotides matching TRBD2. The CDR3 is 17 amino acids. The V gene's germline CDR1 is SGHTA and CDR2 FQGTGA. Trimming removed 5 bases from V and 1 base from J; junction bases left unmatched: 10. CDR3 DNA (partial): TGTGCCAGCAGCCTGGGGCCTAGCGGGACTGGCACAGATACG. Its protein is CASSLGPSGTGTDT. The full CDR3 is CASSLGPSGTGTDTQYF. Complete variable domain (other parts from reference TRBV7-3 and TRBJ2-3): GAGVSQTPSNKVTEKGKYVELRCDPISGHTALYWYRQSLGQGPEFLIYFQGTGAADDSGLPNDRFFAVRPEGSVSTLKIQRTERGDSAVYLCASSLGPSGTGTDTQYFGPGTRLTVL.

With respect to this clone: Read sequence stops 3 residues before the CDR3 end, and the germline J gene provides the missing end. The genes are TRBV6-1 and TRBJ1-2, with D uncertain. Looked up from germline, CDR1 is MNHNS and CDR2 is SASEGT. The CDR3 extends over 16 amino acids. Trimming removed 0 bases from V and 4 bases from J, with 15 bases in between. CDR3 DNA, as far as it was read: TGTGCCAGCAGTGAAGCTAGACTACTTCTGGTCTATGGC. Its protein product is CASSEARLLLVYG. The entire CDR3 is CASSEARLLLVYGYTF.

Ten or more counts support this clone. The read ends 3 residues before the CDR3 terminus; that terminus is restored from the germline J gene. This chain connects TRBV10-3 to TRBJ1-2; 10 bases align to TRBD1. The CDR3 runs to 15 residues. After removal of 7 bases from V and 6 bases from J, the junction contained 11 bases not matched to a gene. The germline V gene has CDR1 ENHRY and CDR2 SYGVKD. The CDR3 bases that were read are TGTGCCATCACTCCGAGACAGGGGGCATCCGATGGC. Protein sequence: CAITPRQGASDG. The CDR3 in full is CAITPRQGASDGYTF.

This clone was counted at least ten times. The CDR3 extends 3 residues past the end of the read, so its final part is completed from the germline J gene. V usage is TRBV28 and J usage is TRBJ2-7; TRBD2 aligns across 12 bases. The length of the CDR3 is 19 residues. Germline CDR1 reads MDHEN; CDR2 reads SYDVKM. Trimming at V came to 3 bases and at J to 3 bases, leaving 15 bases not matched to a gene. The CDR3 DNA, read in part, is TGTGCCAGCAGTTTTGCCGGACTAGCGGGACGGGGGCTAGGCTACGAG. Protein product: CASSFAGLAGRGLGYE. The complete CDR3 sequence is CASSFAGLAGRGLGYEQYF.

This clone was recorded at least ten times. The CDR3 end falls 3 residues outside the read, so it is completed with the germline J gene. The sample contains more than one DNA sequence encoding this CDR3. V gene TRBV7-2 combines with J gene TRBJ1-1; 8 bases align to TRBD1. The germline V gene has CDR1 SGHTA and CDR2 FQGNSA. This CDR3 has 15 residues. CDR3 region: CASSSRTGTDYEAFF. The sequenced CDR3 bases are TGTGCCAGCAGCTCAAGGACAGGGACCGACTACGAA.

The sample holds many counts of this clone. The sequenced fragment ends 3 residues before the CDR3 boundary, so the rest is inferred from the germline J gene. The V and J genes are TRBV10-3 and TRBJ1-5, with TRBD1 matching 9 bases. The CDR3 consists of 14 residues. J was trimmed by 0 bases and V by 10 bases; bases with no gene match: 4. From germline, CDR1 is ENHRY and CDR2 SYGVKD. Incomplete CDR3 DNA: TGTGCCACCGGGACAGGGAATAGCAATCAGCCC. Protein sequence: CATGTGNSNQP. The CDR3 reads in full as CATGTGNSNQPQHF.

This clone was seen only a few times. At one of its ends the junction is not consistent with the germline gene, which may arise from a read error. The read ends 3 residues early relative to the CDR3; the germline J gene fills the gap. The identical CDR3 is also encoded by other nucleotide sequences in the sample. The V call is TRBV18, the J call TRBJ1-2; maybe TRBD1 (5 bases). This CDR3 contains 14 residues. CDR1 is KGHSH and CDR2 is LQKENI in the germline V gene. CDR3 DNA, as far as it was read: TGTGCCAGCTCACCGATCAGGGATGTCTATGGA. Translated: CASSPIRDVYG. The whole CDR3 sequence is CASSPIRDVYGYTF.

This clone came up many times. The read stops 3 residues short of the end of the CDR3; the missing end is completed from the germline J gene. The chain combines TRBV6-2 or TRBV6-3 with TRBJ2-5; 8 positions agree with TRBD1. The CDR3 covers 14 residues. J was trimmed by 5 bases and V by 6 bases; bases with no gene match: 8. Germline V gives CDR1 MNHEY, CDR2 SVGEGT. The CDR3 loop is CASRPQGAVETQYF. The CDR3 DNA, read in part, is TGTGCCAGCAGACCCCAGGGGGCGGTGGAGACC.

Many counts were recorded for this clone. From the germline J gene comes the end of the CDR3, since the read stops 3 residues before it. This chain links TRBV11-2 with TRBJ2-3; D is uncertain. CDR3 length: 13 amino acids. V was pared by 7 bases and J by 1 base, with 9 bases between. CDR1 and CDR2 from the germline V gene are SGHAT and FQNNGV. The CDR3 bases that were read are TGTGCCAGCACCGCAAGGGGCACAGATACG. Residues: CASTARGTDT. Given in full, the CDR3 is CASTARGTDTQYF.

This clone was seen repeatedly, ten times or more. Read data end 3 residues before the CDR3 end; the end is taken from the germline J gene. The chain is built from TRBV20-1 and TRBJ2-5; 10 nucleotides match TRBD2. The CDR3 spans 15 residues. The junction had 9 bases not matched to a gene; V was cut back by 5 bases and J by 3 bases. Germline V gene data show CDR1 as DFQATT and CDR2 as SNEGSKA (reference sequence). Incomplete CDR3 DNA: TGCAGTGCTTTCATTAGCGGGAGGAGAGAAGAGACC. This codes for CSAFISGRREET. The full CDR3 is CSAFISGRREETQYF.

This clone was counted many times. The read ends 3 residues early relative to the CDR3; the germline J gene fills the gap. The genes are TRBV20-1 and TRBJ1-5, with TRBD1 identical over 9 bases. In germline, CDR1 is DFQATT, CDR2 SNEGSKA (reference sequence). The CDR3 is 15 residues long. V shed 6 bases, J shed 1 base, and the junction held 7 bases outside the gene matches. Incomplete CDR3 DNA: TGCAGTGCGAACAGGGGGCCGCTCAGCAATCAGCCC. This gives the protein CSANRGPLSNQP. From start to end, the CDR3 is CSANRGPLSNQPQHF.

In this sample, this clone turned up a few times. The CDR3 protein is CASSVSGYGTEAFF. The sequenced part of the CDR3 DNA is TGTGCCAGCAGTGTCTCAGGGTACGGCACTGAA. The rearrangement links TRBV6-1 to TRBJ1-1; the D gene is possibly TRBD1 (5 bases). The read terminates 3 residues before the CDR3 end, so the remaining end is supplied by the germline J gene. The germline V gene has CDR1 MNHNS and CDR2 SASEGT. CDR3 length: 14 residues. The germline V and J ends were trimmed by 4 bases and 4 bases, with 13 bases remaining between them.

This clone was found many times. The sequenced fragment ends 3 residues before the CDR3 boundary, so the rest is inferred from the germline J gene. This rearrangement joins TRBV5-1 to TRBJ2-1; 8 bases map to TRBD2. Trimming at V came to 0 bases and at J to 0 bases, leaving 11 bases not matched to a gene. CDR1 is SGHRS, CDR2 YFSETQ, per germline. This CDR3 spans 19 amino acids. The CDR3 sequence: CASSLAPLAGPSSYNEQFF. The covered CDR3 bases are TGCGCCAGCAGCTTGGCCCCTTTAGCGGGGCCGAGCTCCTACAATGAG.

This clone was counted at least ten times. The read stops 3 residues short of the end of the CDR3; the missing end is completed from the germline J gene. The rearrangement joins TRBV20-1 to TRBJ2-7, with 12 bases identical to TRBD2. The CDR3 runs to 14 residues. V shed 5 bases, J shed 2 bases, and the junction held 4 bases outside the gene matches. CDR1 and CDR2 from the germline V gene are DFQATT and SNEGSKA (reference sequence). The CDR3 reads CSAGGLAGPYEQYF. Incomplete CDR3 DNA: TGCAGTGCTGGAGGACTAGCGGGGCCCTACGAG.

This clone was observed a handful of times. The CDR3 reads CSASAISRGGQPQYF. The DNA read from the CDR3 is TGCAGTGCTAGCGCCATCTCTAGGGGGGGGCAGCCG. The chain links TRBV20-1 to TRBJ2-3; weak D call: TRBD2 (7 bases). From the germline J gene comes the end of the CDR3, since the read stops 3 residues before it. The CDR3 spans 15 residues. The V gene's germline CDR1 is DFQATT and CDR2 SNEGSKA (reference sequence).

This clone has a count of ten or more. Read sequence stops 3 residues before the CDR3 end, and the germline J gene provides the missing end. The V call is TRBV5-1, the J call TRBJ2-7; 8 nucleotides align to TRBD2. CDR3 length: 15 amino acids. The germline V gene has CDR1 SGHRS and CDR2 YFSETQ. The V gene end was trimmed by 4 bases and the J gene end by 2 bases; junction bases not matched to a gene: 8. Here the CDR3 reads CASSPGGGQTYEQYF. The CDR3 bases that were read are TGCGCCAGCAGCCCAGGCGGGGGGCAGACCTACGAG.

This clone has ten or more counts. The DNA ends 3 residues before the CDR3 does, and the rest of the CDR3 is filled in from the germline J gene. V is TRBV11-2 and J is TRBJ1-1; 7 bases align to TRBD1. The germline gives CDR1 SGHAT, CDR2 FQNNGV. The CDR3 covers 13 residues. V shed 8 bases, J shed 0 bases, and the junction held 3 bases outside the gene matches. CDR3 sequence: CASSTGLNTEAFF. The CDR3 bases that were read are TGTGCCAGCTCGACAGGGCTGAACACTGAA.

The table lists this clone with many counts. Read sequence stops 3 residues before the CDR3 end, and the germline J gene provides the missing end. The chain has TRBV2 and TRBJ1-1; tentatively, D is TRBD1 (5 bases). The CDR3 spans 16 residues. V lost 10 bases and J 0 bases, leaving 21 bases between the germline ends. Per germline, CDR1 SNHLY and CDR2 FYNNEI. The CDR3 loop is CATFPPNGAMNTEAFF. The sequenced CDR3 bases are TGTGCCACCTTTCCACCCAATGGGGCCATGAACACTGAA.